This T cell receptor (beta chain) derives from a study of CD8+CD57+ T cells in acquired aplastic anemia. Study-wide background: Yields of DNA that came from sorted CD4+ and CD8+ cells averaged about 3.3 ug.

V lost 3 bases to trimming and J lost 1 base, with 12 bases between them. Germline V CDR1 and CDR2: SGHTA, FQGTGA. The CDR3 runs to 15 residues. For CDR3 and TCR beta VDJ profiling, genomic DNA was the template used. Via MiXCR, TCRdb re-called the reads, giving one row per CDR3 protein. The sample gives about 160,000 distinct CDR3 sequences, around 52% of which show up once; over 25% is in the top ten. A remark on this clonotype: The antigen is unknown.

The study, taken as a whole, reports: Comparison of patients with controls identified about 27 shared CD8+ CDR3 sequences.

Patients included in sequencing had previously demonstrated CD8+CD57+ cell expansion by flow cytometry. As a group, the patients uniformly had severe acquired aplastic anemia. Therapy had not been given to patients before blood sampling. This TCR was sampled from a human donor with aplastic anemia. Material: sorted CD4+, CD8+, or CD8+CD57+ T cells (not recorded which) from PBMCs. The chain has TRBV7-3 and TRBJ2-5; D may be TRBD1 (6 bases). CDR3 nucleotide sequence: TGTGCCAGCAGCTTTTACCGGGACACCCAAGAGACCCAGTACTTC. Translated: CASSFYRDTQETQYF.